The T cell receptor beta chain described here comes from a study of Graves' ophthalmopathy and Graves' hyperthyroidism. Study-wide background: At the time of initial diagnosis and before any treatment, peripheral blood was collected.

Study conclusions and caveats: Detection in blood was also observed for most expanded thyroid clonotypes above 0.001 frequency. The model predicted ophthalmopathy progression with about 70% sensitivity and around 72% specificity.

With V trimmed by 2 bases and J by 2 bases, 4 bases remained unmatched. The CDR3 is made up of 15 amino acids. Germline CDR1 is MNHEY and CDR2 is SVGAGI. RNA transcripts yielded amplified TCR beta CDR3 regions. HTBI primers primed a first-round RT-PCR, and a second-round multiplex PCR followed. A single record per CDR3 protein comes from TCRdb applying MiXCR to the multiplex PCR reads. The data contain 600,000 to 650,000 distinct CDR3 sequences, around a fifth of them singletons. What supplied the PBMCs was about 9.1 ml of fresh peripheral blood. This clonotype was seen ten or more times. Its antigen is as yet unknown.

What was sequenced was peripheral blood. This TCR came from a woman under 30 with stable Graves' hyperthyroidism. Some clones in this sample may be carry-over from other donors' samples. The V call is TRBV6-5, the J call TRBJ2-7, with 9 bases aligning to TRBD1. The chain's CDR3 is CASSYARDRAYEQYF. CDR3 bases: TGTGCCAGCAGTTACGCCCGGGACAGGGCCTACGAGCAGTACTTC.